The source of this TCR beta chain is a study of cytomegalovirus exposure and HLA in healthy donors. TCRdb keeps only in-frame clones here, not all; method: immunoSEQ multiplex PCR. Of around 250,000 clones in the sample, 90% were seen once. CDR1 and CDR2 (germline): MNHEY, SMNVEV (reference sequence). Losses at the gene ends were 2 bases for V and 5 bases for J; bases not matched to a gene: 4. This CDR3 is 15 amino acids long. This receptor was obtained from a woman aged 18 to 35 in good health and CMV-seronegative. The sequenced sample was PBMCs. This rearrangement joins TRBV27 to TRBJ2-3; 10 nucleotides line up with TRBD2. The CDR3 DNA reads as TGTGCCAGCAGTTTAGGCCTAGCGGGGGTAGATACGCAGTATTTT. Translation: CASSLGLAGVDTQYF.